Below, 16 T cell receptor beta chains from the same sample are listed, as sequenced in a study of cytomegalovirus exposure and HLA in healthy donors. The PCR ran on 60 Vbeta and 13 Jbeta primers. Sequenced by immunoSEQ multiplex PCR; TCRdb stores in-frame clones only, minus some. Its listing shows around 55,000 clones. Material: PBMCs. These receptors were taken from a man in his forties or fifties in good health and CMV-seropositive.

The genes are TRBV19 and TRBJ2-7, with a tentative D call TRBD1 (6 bases). The CDR3 runs to 14 residues. V lost 3 bases and J lost 3, with 12 bases in between. From germline, CDR1 is LNHDA and CDR2 SQIVND (reference sequence). CDR3 in amino acids: CASSIWGQSYEQYF. The CDR3 nucleotides read TGTGCCAGTAGTATCTGGGGGCAAAGCTACGAGCAGTACTTC.

The J gene is TRBJ2-1, the V gene TRBV14; TRBD2 might be the D (5 bases). V lost 4 bases and J lost 4, with 14 bases in between. The CDR3 is made up of 15 amino acids. Looked up from germline, CDR1 is SGHDN and CDR2 is FVKESK. The CDR3 protein is CASSPQERPYNEQFF. CDR3 in DNA: TGTGCCAGCAGCCCTCAGGAGCGGCCTTACAATGAGCAGTTCTTC.

J is TRBJ2-5 and V is TRBV18, with 7 positions matching TRBD1. The J call is doubtful: the DNA matches TRBJ2-7 better. This CDR3 is 15 amino acids long. Per germline, CDR1 KGHSH and CDR2 LQKENI. The CDR3 nucleotides read TGTGCCAGCTCACACTCCGCGACAGGGTCCTACGAGCAGTACTTC. It is translated as CASSHSATGSYEQYF.

The J gene is TRBJ1-1, the V gene TRBV4-2; the D gene is possibly TRBD1 (6 bases). The length of the CDR3 is 16 residues. The V gene's germline CDR1 is LGHNA and CDR2 YNFKEQ. V lost 5 bases, J lost 2 bases, and 18 bases lay in between. The CDR3 DNA is TGTGCCAGCAGCGGGGTCTCAGGGGCTGGTAACACTGAAGCTTTCTTT. As protein: CASSGVSGAGNTEAFF.

The chain combines TRBV7-6 with TRBJ1-4; weak D call: TRBD1 (5 bases). The CDR3 has 12 residues. The V end was cut by 11 bases, the J end by 7 bases, with 14 bases between. The V gene's germline CDR1 is SGHVS and CDR2 FNYEAQ. As DNA, the CDR3 is TGTGCCGCGGGGGGAAAGGGTGAAAAACTGTTTTTT. It is translated as CAAGGKGEKLFF.

The rearrangement links TRBV30 to TRBJ1-1; TRBD1 might be the D (5 bases). Trimming took off 3 bases at V and 7 bases at J, with 6 bases between the two ends. Germline V CDR1 and CDR2: GTSNPN, SVGIG (reference sequence). The CDR3 is 10 residues long. The CDR3 sequence is CAWRQVEAFF. The CDR3 DNA sequence: TGTGCCTGGAGACAGGTTGAAGCTTTCTTT.

The V gene is TRBV7-2, the J gene TRBJ2-3; 7 bases map to TRBD1. Germline V CDR1 and CDR2: SGHTA, FQGNSA. V trimming: 9 bases; J trimming: 2 bases; junction bases outside the gene matches: 8. This CDR3 comprises 14 residues. CDR3 coding DNA: TGTGCCAGTGTACAGGGGCCAAACACAGATACGCAGTATTTT. Translation gives CASVQGPNTDTQYF.

J is TRBJ1-5 and V is TRBV4-1, with 7 nucleotides matching TRBD1. After removal of 0 bases from V and 7 bases from J, the junction contained 6 bases not matched to a gene. CDR3 length: 15 amino acids. Germline V gene lookup returns CDR1 MGHRA and CDR2 YSYEKL. The CDR3 reads CASSQETGSNQPQHF. The CDR3 DNA reads as TGCGCCAGCAGCCAAGAGACAGGGTCTAACCAGCCCCAGCATTTT.

The chain has TRBV4-3 and TRBJ2-1; weak D call: TRBD2 (5 bases). Trimming removed 0 bases from V and 7 bases from J, with 13 bases in between. The germline gives CDR1 LGHNA, CDR2 YSLEER. There are 15 residues in the CDR3. In nucleotides, the CDR3 is TGCGCCAGCAGCCAAGATCGGGATTTGGTGAATGAGCAGTTCTTC. Amino acids: CASSQDRDLVNEQFF.

V and J are TRBV6-4 and TRBJ1-1; D unresolved. Looked up from germline, CDR1 is MRHNA and CDR2 is SNTAGT. Trimming removed 7 bases from V and 0 bases from J, with 6 bases in between. This CDR3 spans 12 amino acids. For the CDR3, the DNA is TGTGCCAGCATTCGGTTGAACACTGAAGCTTTCTTT. Residues: CASIRLNTEAFF.

V usage is TRBV19 and J usage is TRBJ2-7; TRBD2 is a possible D gene (7 bases). The CDR3 length is 15 residues. Germline-derived CDR1 and CDR2 are LNHDA and SQIVND (reference sequence). Trimming removed 4 bases at V and 2 bases at J, with 15 bases between. CDR3: CASSRGGEKPYEQYF. DNA for the CDR3: TGTGCCAGTAGTAGAGGGGGGGAGAAACCCTACGAGCAGTACTTC.

The genes are TRBV18 and TRBJ1-1, with 9 bases that match TRBD1. CDR1 and CDR2 from the germline V gene are KGHSH and LQKENI. Trimming took 3 bases from V and 4 from J; bases not matched to a gene: 9. CDR3 size: 16 residues. In DNA, the CDR3 is TGTGCCAGCTCACCGGGGACAGGGACCCCGAGCACTGAAGCTTTCTTT. Residues: CASSPGTGTPSTEAFF.

The gene calls are TRBV29-1 and TRBJ1-1, with D possibly matching TRBD1 (5 bases). Germline V gives CDR1 SQVTM, CDR2 ANQGSEA. The CDR3 length is 13 residues. The V end lost 4 bases, the J end lost 1 base, and 10 bases lay between the germline ends. The CDR3 DNA sequence: TGCAGCGTTGGAGGCAGGGAGAACACTGAAGCTTTCTTT. As protein: CSVGGRENTEAFF.

V usage is TRBV25-1 and J usage is TRBJ1-1; D perhaps matches TRBD1 (6 bases). The V end was cut by 3 bases, the J end by 4 bases, with 15 bases between. Germline V CDR1 and CDR2: MGHDK, SYGVNS. CDR3 size: 15 residues. The CDR3 nucleotides read TGTGCCAGCAGTGAGGGACGGGGCAGGGGCACTGAAGCTTTCTTT. As protein: CASSEGRGRGTEAFF.

The chain carries TRBV28 and TRBJ1-1; 8 bases fit TRBD1. The germline gives CDR1 MDHEN, CDR2 SYDVKM. Trimming took 6 bases from V and 5 from J; bases not matched to a gene: 17. The CDR3 runs to 17 residues. CDR3 DNA: TGTGCCAGCAGCCTTGGGTACCGACAGGGGAGGGGAACTGAAGCTTTCTTT. It is translated as CASSLGYRQGRGTEAFF.

The V call is TRBV29-1, the J call TRBJ2-3; TRBD2 aligns across 8 bases. The junction had 8 bases not matched to a gene; V was cut back by 5 bases and J by 4 bases. This CDR3 spans 14 amino acids. Per germline, CDR1 SQVTM and CDR2 ANQGSEA. The CDR3 DNA follows: TGCAGCGTTCCGGGGGGGGTACGGGCAGATACGCAGTATTTT. This translates into CSVPGGVRADTQYF.